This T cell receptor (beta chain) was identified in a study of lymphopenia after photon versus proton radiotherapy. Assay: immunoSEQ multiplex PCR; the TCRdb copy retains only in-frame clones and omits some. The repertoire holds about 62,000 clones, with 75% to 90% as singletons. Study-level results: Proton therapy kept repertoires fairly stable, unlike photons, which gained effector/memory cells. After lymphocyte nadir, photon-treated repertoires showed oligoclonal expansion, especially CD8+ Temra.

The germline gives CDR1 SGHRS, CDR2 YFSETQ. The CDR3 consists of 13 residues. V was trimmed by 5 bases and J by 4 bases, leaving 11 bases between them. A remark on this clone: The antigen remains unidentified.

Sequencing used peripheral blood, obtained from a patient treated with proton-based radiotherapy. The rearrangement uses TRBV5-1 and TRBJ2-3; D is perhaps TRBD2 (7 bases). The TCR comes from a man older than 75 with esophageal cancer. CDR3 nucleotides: TGCGCCAGCAGATGGGGGGGCGCAGATACGCAGTATTTT. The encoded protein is CASRWGGADTQYF.